This TCR beta chain was retrieved from a study of shared clonotypes between healthy human individuals. CD45RO-negative, CCR7-selected cells formed the naive CD8 fraction, which excluded terminally differentiated effector memory CD45RA+ cells. The CDR3 runs 14 residues. Trimming stripped 7 bases from V and 6 bases from J, with 19 bases between. In germline, CDR1 is SEHNR, CDR2 FQNEAQ (reference sequence). Using immunoSEQ multiplex PCR, the repertoire was profiled, and TCRdb retains in-frame clones only, with some absent. The sample lists about 2.2 million clones, just over 90% occurring once. This TCR was sampled from a man aged 18 to 29 in good health. Some clones in this sample may be carry-over from other donors' samples. Sequencing was done on a sample of naive CD8+ T cells from PBMCs. This chain connects TRBV7-9 to TRBJ2-7; no clear D gene. The DNA for the CDR3 is TGTGCCAGCACCACCGACCTAATGATCGCCGAGCAGTACTTC. It is translated as CASTTDLMIAEQYF.